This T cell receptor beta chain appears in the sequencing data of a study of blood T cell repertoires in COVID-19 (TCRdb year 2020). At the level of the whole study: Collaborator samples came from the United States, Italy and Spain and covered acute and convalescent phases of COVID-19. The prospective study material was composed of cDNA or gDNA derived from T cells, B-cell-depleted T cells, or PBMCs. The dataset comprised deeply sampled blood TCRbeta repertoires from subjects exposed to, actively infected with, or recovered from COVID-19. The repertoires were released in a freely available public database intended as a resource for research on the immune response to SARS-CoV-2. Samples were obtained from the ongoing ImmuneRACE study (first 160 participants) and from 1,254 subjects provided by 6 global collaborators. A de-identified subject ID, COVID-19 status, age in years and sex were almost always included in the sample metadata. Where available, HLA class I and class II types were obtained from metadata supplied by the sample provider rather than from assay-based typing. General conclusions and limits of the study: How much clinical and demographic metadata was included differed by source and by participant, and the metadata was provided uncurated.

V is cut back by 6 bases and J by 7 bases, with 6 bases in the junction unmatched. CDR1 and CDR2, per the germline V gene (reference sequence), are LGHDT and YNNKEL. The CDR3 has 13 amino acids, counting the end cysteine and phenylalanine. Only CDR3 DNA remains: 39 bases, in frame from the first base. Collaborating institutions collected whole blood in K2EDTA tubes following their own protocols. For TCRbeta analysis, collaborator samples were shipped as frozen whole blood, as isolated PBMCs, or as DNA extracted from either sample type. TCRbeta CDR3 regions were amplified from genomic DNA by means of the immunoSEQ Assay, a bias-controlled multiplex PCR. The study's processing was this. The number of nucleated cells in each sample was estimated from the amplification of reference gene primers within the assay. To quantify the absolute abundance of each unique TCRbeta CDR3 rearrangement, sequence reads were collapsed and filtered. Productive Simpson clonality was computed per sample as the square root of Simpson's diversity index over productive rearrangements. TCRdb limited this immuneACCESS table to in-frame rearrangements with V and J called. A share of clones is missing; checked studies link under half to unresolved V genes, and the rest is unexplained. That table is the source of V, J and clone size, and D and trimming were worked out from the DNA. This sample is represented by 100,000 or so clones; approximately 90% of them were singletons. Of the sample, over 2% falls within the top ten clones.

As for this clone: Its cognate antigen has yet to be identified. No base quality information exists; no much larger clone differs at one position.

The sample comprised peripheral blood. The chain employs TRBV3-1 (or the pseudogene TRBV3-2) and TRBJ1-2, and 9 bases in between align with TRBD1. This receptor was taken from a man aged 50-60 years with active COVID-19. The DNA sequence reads TGTGCCAGCAGTCGACAGGGGGGAGGTGGCTACACCTTC. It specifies CASSRQGGGGYTF.